The next 21 T cell receptor beta chains were all read from a single sample in a study of blood T cell repertoires in COVID-19 (TCRdb year 2020). The library was made by the immunoSEQ multiplex PCR assay. TCRdb stores this immuneACCESS table with in-frame sequences only. Part of the clones is absent; in the studies checked, under half of the shortfall reflects unresolved V genes, and no reason is known for the rest. Recorded for this sample are under 450,000 clones; about 91% of them occurred a single time. Roughly an eighth of the sample is taken by the ten largest. The sample comprised peripheral blood. These receptors were collected from a woman in her forties or fifties with COVID-19, enrolled during active disease.

The chain has TRBV5-1 and TRBJ2-7; D gene ambiguous. The CDR3 is 15 amino acids. Germline V gene data show CDR1 as SGHRS and CDR2 as YFSETQ. V lost 4 bases and J 2 bases, leaving 16 bases between the germline ends. DNA for the CDR3: TGCGCCAGCAGCGTCTCAGTCACCAGGACCTACGAGCAGTACTTC. This sequence encodes CASSVSVTRTYEQYF.

The chain is built from TRBV18 and TRBJ2-1; 13 bases map to TRBD2. The CDR3 runs 16 residues. The V segment lost 6 bases and the J segment 8 bases; nucleotides outside the gene matches: 10. CDR1 KGHSH and CDR2 LQKENI come from the germline V gene. CDR3: CASSPLTSGGMDEQFF. The CDR3, as DNA: TGTGCCAGCTCTCCCTTGACTAGCGGGGGGATGGATGAGCAGTTCTTC.

This clone was seen a handful of times. The chain joins TRBV7-9 to TRBJ2-2; no clear D. This CDR3 spans 16 amino acids. The V and J ends lost 1 base and 0 bases respectively, with 9 bases between them. The germline gives CDR1 SEHNR, CDR2 FQNEAQ (reference sequence). The CDR3, as DNA: TGTGCCAGCAGCTTAGTAACGGGTGCGAACACCGGGGAGCTGTTTTTT. Amino acid sequence: CASSLVTGANTGELFF.

The rearrangement uses TRBV6-5 and TRBJ1-2; TRBD1 is a possible D gene (5 bases). The germline V gene has CDR1 MNHEY and CDR2 SVGAGI. Trimming took 2 bases from V and 2 from J, leaving 15 bases between them. The CDR3 contains 16 residues. The chain's CDR3 is CASSYAGLSSNYGYTF. For the CDR3, the DNA is TGTGCCAGCAGTTACGCGGGACTGTCATCGAACTATGGCTACACCTTC.

CDR3 sequence reads: CASSYQGEWAYEQYF. CDR3 sequence (DNA): TGTGCCAGCAGTTACCAGGGGGAGTGGGCCTACGAGCAGTACTTC. The V gene is TRBV6-5, the J gene TRBJ2-7, with 7 bases aligning to TRBD1. Germline CDR1 and CDR2: MNHEY and SVGAGI. The CDR3 is made up of 15 amino acids. V shed 2 bases, J shed 2 bases, and the junction held 6 bases outside the gene matches.

This clone was found once. The chain links TRBV6-6 to TRBJ2-1; 9 bases align to TRBD1. Germline assignment: CDR1 MNHNY and CDR2 SVGAGI (reference sequence). The V gene end was trimmed by 7 bases and the J gene end by 5 bases; junction bases not matched to a gene: 3. CDR3 length: 13 amino acids. CDR3 DNA sequence: TGTGCCAGCACTAGGGACAGGGACAATGAGCAGTTCTTC. It yields the protein CASTRDRDNEQFF.

This chain joins TRBV5-4 and TRBJ2-3; 11 bases line up with TRBD2. Germline assignment: CDR1 SGHNT and CDR2 YYREEE (reference sequence). This CDR3 is built from 16 residues. The V segment lost 4 bases and the J segment 2 bases; nucleotides outside the gene matches: 6. The CDR3 loop is CASSPLAGASTDTQYF. The CDR3, as DNA: TGTGCCAGCAGCCCACTAGCGGGGGCCTCCACAGATACGCAGTATTTT. The whole variable domain, filled in from reference TRBV5-4 and TRBJ2-3, reads ETGVTQSPTHLIKTRGQQVTLRCSSQSGHNTVSWYQQALGQGPQFIFQYYREEENGRGNFPPRFSGLQFPNYSSELNVNALELDDSALYLCASSPLAGASTDTQYFGPGTRLTVL.

The V and J genes are TRBV5-4 and TRBJ1-2; D might be TRBD1 (5 bases). This CDR3 is built from 18 residues. Germline V CDR1 and CDR2: SGHNT, YYREEE (reference sequence). The V end lost 6 bases, the J end lost 2 bases, and 26 bases lay between the germline ends. Written as DNA, the CDR3 is TGTGCCAGCAAAAAGCTTGGGCCTGCGGGACGGGAGAACTATGGCTACACCTTC. Its protein product is CASKKLGPAGRENYGYTF.

CDR3: CASSLTRAGYTF. The CDR3 DNA follows: TGTGCCAGCAGCTTAACGCGGGCTGGCTACACCTTC. The chain joins TRBV7-5 to TRBJ1-2. TRBV7-5 counts as a pseudogene. This CDR3 has 12 residues.

The V call is TRBV5-1, the J call TRBJ1-1, with a tentative D call TRBD1 (6 bases). V lost 1 base and J lost 5, with 15 bases in between. Germline assignment: CDR1 SGHRS and CDR2 YFSETQ. This CDR3 is 15 amino acids long. This CDR3 reads CASSLYIGGKTEAFF. The CDR3 bases are TGCGCCAGCAGCTTGTATATAGGGGGTAAAACTGAAGCTTTCTTT.

The chain couples TRBV29-1 to TRBJ1-1; 8 bases are a match to TRBD1. CDR3 size: 14 residues. From germline, CDR1 is SQVTM and CDR2 ANQGSEA. The V segment lost 1 base and the J segment 0 bases; nucleotides outside the gene matches: 1. The CDR3 here is CSVEGTGMNTEAFF. As DNA, the CDR3 is TGCAGCGTTGAAGGGACAGGGATGAACACTGAAGCTTTCTTT.

The genes are TRBV5-1 and TRBJ1-1; no firm D call. V was cut by 4 bases and J by 4 bases, with 11 bases left in between. The CDR3 length is 13 residues. Looked up from germline, CDR1 is SGHRS and CDR2 is YFSETQ. In nucleotides, the CDR3 is TGCGCCAGCAGCCCACTCTTTGGCACTGAAGCTTTCTTT. Translation gives CASSPLFGTEAFF.

CDR3 in amino acids: CASSPRTGNSPLHF. The CDR3 region has the DNA TGTGCCAGCAGCCCGAGGACAGGGAATTCACCCCTCCACTTT. V and J are TRBV9 and TRBJ1-6; 8 bases are a match to TRBD1. Germline V gene data show CDR1 as SGDLS and CDR2 as YYNGEE. The CDR3 runs to 14 residues. V shed 4 bases, J shed 7 bases, and the junction held 4 bases outside the gene matches. Variable domain in full (rest from reference TRBV9 and TRBJ1-6): DSGVTQTPKHLITATGQRVTLRCSPRSGDLSVYWYQQSLDQGLQFLIQYYNGEERAKGNILERFSAQQFPDLHSELNLSSLELGDSALYFCASSPRTGNSPLHFGNGTRLTVT.

This chain uses TRBV29-1 with TRBJ1-1; D not resolved. The CDR3 is 15 residues long. Trimming took off 0 bases at V and 1 base at J, with 12 bases between the two ends. CDR1 SQVTM and CDR2 ANQGSEA come from the germline V gene. The CDR3 nucleotides read TGCAGCGTTGAAGAGTCCGGGTCTGGGAACACTGAAGCTTTCTTT. Protein product: CSVEESGSGNTEAFF.

V is TRBV4-1 and J is TRBJ2-7; 11 bases fit TRBD1. CDR3 length: 15 amino acids. Trimming cost V 2 bases and J 4 bases; bases outside gene matches: 4. Germline assignment: CDR1 MGHRA and CDR2 YSYEKL. The CDR3 DNA follows: TGCGCCAGCAGCCAACAGGACAGGGGGCCGTACGAGCAGTACTTC. Its translation: CASSQQDRGPYEQYF.

Only one count was recorded for this clone. The chain recombines TRBV7-8 with TRBJ2-1; 9 bases align to TRBD2. The V gene's germline CDR1 is SGHVS and CDR2 FQNEAQ. V was clipped by 5 bases and J by 7 bases; unmatched bases: 9. This CDR3 is 15 amino acids long. CDR3 in DNA: TGTGCCAGCAGCCTCTTAGCGGGGGCGGGAAATGAGCAGTTCTTC. Translating it yields CASSLLAGAGNEQFF.

J is TRBJ1-2 and V is TRBV19, with D tentatively TRBD1 (5 bases). V was shortened by 4 bases and J by 7 bases, with 13 bases between the two germline ends. There are 13 residues in the CDR3. Germline values: CDR1 LNHDA, CDR2 SQIVND (reference sequence). CDR3 bases: TGTGCCAGTAGTAACCCGGGCAGGGCTGGCTACACCTTC. It encodes CASSNPGRAGYTF.

The V gene is TRBV10-1, the J gene TRBJ2-7; a possible D gene is TRBD1 (6 bases). The V end was cut by 4 bases, the J end by 2 bases, with 15 bases between. The CDR3 is made up of 15 amino acids. Germline CDR1 and CDR2: WNHNN and SYGVQD (reference sequence). DNA of the CDR3: TGCGCCAGCAGTGCAGGGACATTAACCCCCTACGAGCAGTACTTC. As protein: CASSAGTLTPYEQYF.

The chain carries TRBV7-9 and TRBJ1-4, with 8 bases fitting TRBD1. V lost 5 bases to trimming and J lost 8 bases; unmatched junction nucleotides: 10. CDR1 is SEHNR and CDR2 is FQNEAQ in the germline V gene (reference sequence). The CDR3 runs 15 residues. The CDR3 nucleotides read TGTGCCAGCAGCGTCTCGGACAGGGTTCGGGAAAAACTGTTTTTT. Protein sequence: CASSVSDRVREKLFF. Full variable domain (rest looked up from reference TRBV7-9 and TRBJ1-4): DTGVSQNPRHKITKRGQNVTFRCDPISEHNRLYWYRQTLGQGPEFLTYFQNEAQLEKSRLLSDRFSAERPKGSFSTLEIQRTEQGDSAMYLCASSVSDRVREKLFFGSGTQLSVL.

The chain is built from TRBV9 and TRBJ1-2, with 7 bases matching TRBD1. The CDR3 is 16 amino acids. The V gene end was trimmed by 3 bases and the J gene end by 3 bases; junction bases not matched to a gene: 11. The germline V gene encodes CDR1 SGDLS and CDR2 YYNGEE. CDR3 sequence (DNA): TGTGCCAGCAGCGCTACACTGACAGGGATAGACTATGGCTACACCTTC. Residues: CASSATLTGIDYGYTF.

The rearrangement joins TRBV7-2 to TRBJ1-2; possible D gene TRBD1, 5 bases. CDR1 and CDR2 (germline): SGHTA, FQGNSA. This CDR3 is 14 amino acids long. Between the trimmed V and J ends, which lost 5 bases and 6 bases, there was a span of 16 bases. The CDR3 spells CASSTRGGRDGYTF. CDR3 coding DNA: TGTGCCAGCAGCACCCGGGGGGGTCGAGATGGCTACACCTTC.